These 10 T cell receptor beta chains were sequenced from one sample in a study of beta chain features in type 1 diabetes. All of the isolated RNA was reverse transcribed, so expressed TCRB transcripts were sequenced. Only in-frame clones appear in the TCRdb table, and some are missing; sequencing was by immunoSEQ multiplex PCR. The sample lists approximately 380,000 clones; about 16% were seen once. Sequencing used naive CD4+ T cells from blood. Receptors were obtained from a woman between 18 and 30 years old in good health.

This chain connects TRBV5-4 to TRBJ2-1, with D possibly matching TRBD2 (6 bases). The CDR3 is 15 amino acids. Germline V gene sequence: CDR1 SGHNT, CDR2 YYREEE (reference sequence). V lost 2 bases and J 6 bases, leaving 15 bases between the germline ends. The CDR3 bases are TGTGCCAGCAGCTTCCCGGCGGGGAGGACCAATGAGCAGTTCTTC. This sequence encodes CASSFPAGRTNEQFF.

The chain employs TRBV2 and TRBJ1-5, with 8 bases lining up with TRBD1. After removal of 8 bases from V and 7 bases from J, the junction contained 16 bases not matched to a gene. This CDR3 is built from 16 residues. In germline, CDR1 is SNHLY, CDR2 FYNNEI. CDR3 protein: CASGQDTGGEGQPQHF. The CDR3 region has the DNA TGTGCCAGCGGCCAAGATACAGGGGGAGAGGGGCAGCCCCAGCATTTT. The variable domain in full, with the rest retrieved from reference TRBV2 and TRBJ1-5, is EPEVTQTPSHQVTQMGQEVILRCVPISNHLYFYWYRQILGQKVEFLVSFYNNEISEKSEIFDDQFSVERPDGSNFTLKIRSTKLEDSAMYFCASGQDTGGEGQPQHFGDGTRLSIL.

This clone was seen a few times. The genes are TRBV30 and TRBJ1-1; 8 bases agree with TRBD1. CDR1 and CDR2 from the germline V gene are GTSNPN and SVGIG (reference sequence). The CDR3 length is 16 residues. Trimming at V came to 1 base and at J to 1 base, leaving 8 bases not matched to a gene. The CDR3 nucleotides read TGTGCCTGGAGTGACCCCGCCGGGACAGGGAACACTGAAGCTTTCTTT. Its translation: CAWSDPAGTGNTEAFF.

This clone was recorded a few times. The V call is TRBV4-1, the J call TRBJ1-4; D ambiguous. The V gene lost 1 base and the J gene lost 8 bases, with 11 bases spanning the gap. Germline V gene lookup returns CDR1 MGHRA and CDR2 YSYEKL. This CDR3 is built from 14 residues. The CDR3 region is CASSQGGLLEKLFF. CDR3 bases: TGCGCCAGCAGCCAAGGAGGGTTATTGGAAAAACTGTTTTTT.

This clone was picked up a small number of times. The chain carries TRBV28 and TRBJ2-6; a weak D match, TRBD2 (6 bases). The length of the CDR3 is 16 residues. Germline CDR1 is MDHEN and CDR2 is SYDVKM. Between the trimmed V and J ends, which lost 3 bases and 3 bases, there was a span of 12 bases. CDR3 protein: CASSLNRGGGANVLTF. CDR3 coding DNA: TGTGCCAGCAGTTTGAATAGGGGAGGTGGGGCCAACGTCCTGACTTTC.

This clone showed up just a few times. The chain employs TRBV28 and TRBJ1-5; TRBD1 is a possible D gene (5 bases). With 6 bases removed from V and 0 bases from J, the gap between germline ends came to 18 bases. The germline V gene encodes CDR1 MDHEN and CDR2 SYDVKM. CDR3 length: 17 amino acids. CDR3 nucleotides: TGTGCCAGCAGCCTAACCGGGGGATCGGCTAGCAATCAGCCCCAGCATTTT. Protein product: CASSLTGGSASNQPQHF.

The genes are TRBV28 and TRBJ1-5, with 7 bases that match TRBD1. Per the germline V gene, CDR1 is MDHEN and CDR2 is SYDVKM. Germline trimming cut 7 bases from V and 2 bases from J; bases unmatched to any gene: 8. The CDR3 contains 15 residues. CDR3 sequence: CASTLDRAGNQPQHF. The CDR3 coding sequence is TGTGCCAGCACCTTAGACAGGGCTGGCAATCAGCCCCAGCATTTT.

In its sample, this clone was seen a few times. The chain combines TRBV28 with TRBJ2-7, with D tentatively TRBD1 (6 bases). The CDR3 has 14 residues. Germline V gene lookup returns CDR1 MDHEN and CDR2 SYDVKM. With 6 bases removed from V and 6 bases from J, the gap between germline ends came to 18 bases. CDR3 residues: CASRLPTGSFEQYF. The CDR3 DNA follows: TGTGCCAGCAGACTTCCCACAGGGTCGTTCGAGCAGTACTTC.

The rearrangement joins TRBV7-2 to TRBJ2-7; 9 bases agree with TRBD2. This CDR3 spans 16 amino acids. The germline gives CDR1 SGHTA, CDR2 FQGNSA. With V trimmed by 5 bases and J by 2 bases, 10 bases remained unmatched. The CDR3 nucleotides are TGTGCCAGCAGCCTCACCGGGACTAGCTACACCTACGAGCAGTACTTC. It yields the protein CASSLTGTSYTYEQYF.

The gene calls are TRBV9 and TRBJ2-2; D possibly corresponds to TRBD1 (6 bases). In germline, CDR1 is SGDLS, CDR2 YYNGEE. V lost 4 bases to trimming and J lost 2 bases, with 15 bases between them. This CDR3 contains 16 residues. The CDR3: CASSLRQAINTGELFF. CDR3 DNA sequence: TGTGCCAGCAGCCTCCGACAGGCGATTAACACCGGGGAGCTGTTTTTT.